Following are 30 T cell receptor beta chains from one sample sequenced in a study of T-cell memory formation after mild COVID-19. TCRdb re-analysed the 5' RACE reads in MiXCR, keeping a single row per CDR3 protein. The sample shows about 400,000 distinct CDR3 sequences, more than 15% of them seen only once. Sequenced input: PBMCs or a T cell subset sorted from them (not recorded which). All receptors come from a man between 18 and 35 years old who had mild COVID-19 (a few samples of this study predate the infection). Cell type and time point are not known.

The V and J genes are TRBV27 and TRBJ1-2; perhaps TRBD1 as D (5 bases). Deletions cut 5 bases from V and 3 bases from J, with 13 bases between. CDR3 length: 14 amino acids. Germline-derived CDR1 and CDR2 are MNHEY and SMNVEV (reference sequence). In nucleotides, the CDR3 is TGTGCCAGCAGTCCACGGACATTCGACTATGGCTACACCTTC. As protein: CASSPRTFDYGYTF.

The sample holds many counts of this clonotype. V gene TRBV7-2 combines with J gene TRBJ1-1; unclear D gene. Between the trimmed V and J ends, which lost 2 bases and 0 bases, there was a span of 1 base. Germline-derived CDR1 and CDR2 are SGHTA and FQGNSA. This CDR3 spans 12 amino acids. The CDR3 coding sequence is TGTGCCAGCAGCTTAATGAACACTGAAGCTTTCTTT. As protein: CASSLMNTEAFF.

There are a few counts of this clonotype. The chain couples TRBV27 to TRBJ1-2, with TRBD1 identical over 8 bases. CDR1 is MNHEY, CDR2 SMNVEV, per germline (reference sequence). The V and J ends lost 5 bases and 0 bases, in that order; junction bases with no gene match: 5. This CDR3 region has 15 residues. The CDR3 region is CASSIQGAPNYGYTF. CDR3 nucleotides: TGTGCCAGCAGTATCCAGGGGGCGCCTAACTATGGCTACACCTTC.

This clonotype was found a few times. The genes are TRBV20-1 and TRBJ2-7, with a possible D match to TRBD1 (6 bases). V was clipped by 3 bases and J by 3 bases, with 18 bases between them. Germline CDR1 DFQATT, CDR2 SNEGSKA (reference sequence). CDR3 length: 15 amino acids. The CDR3 region has the DNA TGCAGTGCTAGGGGCGACAGGAGCGAAGACTACGAGCAGTACTTC. It yields the protein CSARGDRSEDYEQYF.

This clonotype turned up a few times. The V call is TRBV7-2, the J call TRBJ1-2; D remains unclear. The germline V gene encodes CDR1 SGHTA and CDR2 FQGNSA. V was shortened by 0 bases and J by 8 bases, with 10 bases between the two germline ends. The CDR3 extends over 13 amino acids. The CDR3 sequence is CASSLAAGQGYTF. The CDR3 coding sequence is TGTGCCAGCAGCTTAGCGGCAGGTCAAGGCTACACCTTC.

The V gene is TRBV10-3, the J gene TRBJ1-1; D not resolved. The V gene lost 8 bases and the J gene lost 0 bases, with 13 bases spanning the gap. The germline gives CDR1 ENHRY, CDR2 SYGVKD. This CDR3 spans 14 amino acids. This CDR3 reads CAIQQGNMNTEAFF. Here the CDR3 DNA reads TGTGCCATCCAGCAAGGGAACATGAACACTGAAGCTTTCTTT.

The rearrangement joins TRBV18 to TRBJ1-1, with unresolved D. The germline gives CDR1 KGHSH, CDR2 LQKENI. CDR3 size: 12 residues. V was shortened by 9 bases and J by 0 bases, with 8 bases between the two germline ends. In DNA, the CDR3 is TGTGCCAGTAAGGAGCTGAACACTGAAGCTTTCTTT. Translated: CASKELNTEAFF.

This sequence joins TRBV28 and TRBJ2-1; TRBD1 agrees at 9 bases. V dropped 2 bases and J dropped 6; count of bases not matched to a gene: 8. Per germline, CDR1 MDHEN and CDR2 SYDVKM. This CDR3 is built from 16 residues. In DNA, the CDR3 is TGTGCCAGCAGTTTAGGGGGGACAGGGTATCCCAATGAGCAGTTCTTC. Protein: CASSLGGTGYPNEQFF.

The rearrangement joins TRBV4-3 to TRBJ1-1; no firm D call. Looked up from germline, CDR1 is LGHNA and CDR2 is YSLEER. This CDR3 region has 16 residues. Trimming took off 0 bases at V and 2 bases at J, with 13 bases between the two ends. The CDR3 sequence is CASSQELAQLNTEAFF. CDR3 coding DNA: TGCGCCAGCAGCCAAGAACTGGCACAGCTCAACACTGAAGCTTTCTTT.

This chain connects TRBV6-1 to TRBJ2-5; a weak D match, TRBD2 (5 bases). Germline CDR1 MNHNS, CDR2 SASEGT. Trimming removed 1 base from V and 7 bases from J, with 10 bases in between. This CDR3 is 13 amino acids long. This CDR3 reads CASSEVLAGTQYF. The CDR3 DNA sequence: TGTGCCAGCAGTGAAGTGCTAGCCGGGACCCAGTACTTC.

The V gene is TRBV12-3 or TRBV12-4, the J gene TRBJ1-1, with no clear D. Trimming cost V 7 bases and J 3 bases, with 12 bases left between them. The CDR3 runs to 13 residues. CDR3 coding DNA: TGTGCCAGCACCATCGAGGTTGACACTGAAGCTTTCTTT. It specifies CASTIEVDTEAFF.

There are a few counts of this clonotype. V gene TRBV12-3 or TRBV12-4 combines with J gene TRBJ2-3; D gene unclear. This CDR3 is built from 13 residues. V was clipped by 2 bases and J by 2 bases, with 5 bases between them. The CDR3 nucleotides read TGTGCCAGCAGTTTACAAAACACAGATACGCAGTATTTT. Protein: CASSLQNTDTQYF.

This clonotype was found a few times. The chain links TRBV12-3 or TRBV12-4 to TRBJ1-4, with TRBD1 matching over 8 bases. V trimming: 6 bases; J trimming: 10 bases; junction bases outside the gene matches: 7. The CDR3 loop spans 13 amino acids. CDR3 loop: CASRLTDRGKLFF. DNA of the CDR3: TGTGCCAGCAGGCTAACCGACAGGGGAAAACTGTTTTTT.

This clonotype was detected only a few times. This sequence joins TRBV30 and TRBJ1-1; no reliable D call. Trimming left V 0 bases short and J 0 bases short, with 5 bases between. Germline values: CDR1 GTSNPN, CDR2 SVGIG (reference sequence). The CDR3 length is 13 residues. CDR3 DNA sequence: TGTGCCTGGAGTGTAGGCATGAACACTGAAGCTTTCTTT. This encodes CAWSVGMNTEAFF.

This clonotype has a handful of counts. The chain uses TRBV19 and TRBJ2-5; D not resolved. The CDR3 contains 14 residues. V was pared by 6 bases and J by 0 bases, with 11 bases between. Germline CDR1 LNHDA, CDR2 SQIVND (reference sequence). CDR3 in amino acids: CASSQPQYQETQYF. In nucleotides, the CDR3 is TGTGCCAGTAGCCAACCGCAGTACCAAGAGACCCAGTACTTC.

The rearrangement uses TRBV2 and TRBJ2-2, with D possibly matching TRBD1 (6 bases). Germline values: CDR1 SNHLY, CDR2 FYNNEI. The CDR3 has 12 amino acids. The V and J ends lost 6 bases and 13 bases respectively, with 15 bases between them. In DNA form, the CDR3 reads TGTGCCAGCAGCTGGGACACCCGAAGGCTGTTTTTT. Encoded protein: CASSWDTRRLFF. Combining the CDR3 with reference TRBV2 and TRBJ2-2 gives the whole variable domain EPEVTQTPSHQVTQMGQEVILRCVPISNHLYFYWYRQILGQKVEFLVSFYNNEISEKSEIFDDQFSVERPDGSNFTLKIRSTKLEDSAMYFCASSWDTRRLFFGEGSRLTVL.

This clonotype was found a few times. The chain has TRBV29-1 and TRBJ1-2; a possible D gene is TRBD1 (6 bases). This CDR3 comprises 11 residues. Between the trimmed V and J ends, which lost 7 bases and 6 bases, there was a span of 12 bases. Germline loops: CDR1 SQVTM, CDR2 ANQGSEA. The CDR3 protein is CSATGRHGYTF. As DNA, the CDR3 is TGCAGCGCTACAGGGAGGCATGGCTACACCTTC. Full variable domain (remainder filled in from reference TRBV29-1 and TRBJ1-2): SAVISQKPSRDICQRGTSLTIQCQVDSQVTMMFWYRQQPGQSLTLIATANQGSEATYESGFVIDKFPISRPNLTFSTLTVSNMSPEDSSIYLCSATGRHGYTFGSGTRLTVV.

V gene TRBV29-1 combines with J gene TRBJ2-3; either TRBD1 or TRBD2 may supply D (6 bases each). Trimming pared 1 base from V and 2 bases from J, leaving 13 bases between. Germline V lookup: CDR1 SQVTM, CDR2 ANQGSEA. CDR3 length: 15 amino acids. The CDR3 loop is CSVEGGASSTDTQYF. DNA of the CDR3: TGCAGCGTTGAAGGGGGGGCCAGTTCCACAGATACGCAGTATTTT.

The chain has TRBV20-1 and TRBJ2-3, with 7 positions matching TRBD2. Per the germline V gene, CDR1 is DFQATT and CDR2 is SNEGSKA (reference sequence). The CDR3 is 13 amino acids. The CDR3 nucleotides are TGCAGAAGCCAGCGGGGCCCTTGGGATACGCAGTATTTT. Translation gives CRSQRGPWDTQYF.

This clonotype appeared a few times. The rearrangement uses TRBV7-9 and TRBJ2-1, with a weak D call TRBD2 (6 bases). The CDR3 spans 14 residues. CDR1 and CDR2 (germline): SEHNR, FQNEAQ (reference sequence). The V and J ends lost 6 bases and 9 bases respectively, with 18 bases between them. In DNA, the CDR3 is TGTGCCAGCAGTCAGACTAGGCTATTCGGTGAGCAGTTCTTC. Translating it yields CASSQTRLFGEQFF.

The gene calls are TRBV7-9 and TRBJ2-3, with D possibly matching TRBD1 (6 bases). CDR3 length: 15 residues. With 5 bases removed from V and 5 bases from J, the gap between germline ends came to 17 bases. Germline CDR1 SEHNR, CDR2 FQNEAQ (reference sequence). This CDR3 is CASSPPTGTGDTQYF. For the CDR3, the DNA is TGTGCCAGCAGCCCCCCCACAGGGACGGGAGATACGCAGTATTTT. The entire variable domain, with the rest obtained from reference TRBV7-9 and TRBJ2-3, is as follows: DTGVSQNPRHKITKRGQNVTFRCDPISEHNRLYWYRQTLGQGPEFLTYFQNEAQLEKSRLLSDRFSAERPKGSFSTLEIQRTEQGDSAMYLCASSPPTGTGDTQYFGPGTRLTVL.

This clonotype appeared a few times. CDR3 nucleotide sequence: TGTGCCAGCAGCCAAGTGGTCCGGGACTCCTCCTACAATGAGCAGTTCTTC. Encoded protein: CASSQVVRDSSYNEQFF. The rearrangement uses TRBV14 and TRBJ2-1; D is possibly TRBD2 (6 bases). This CDR3 is built from 17 residues. V shed 1 base and J shed 0 bases, with 13 bases lying between them. Germline V gene data show CDR1 as SGHDN and CDR2 as FVKESK.

V is TRBV29-1 and J is TRBJ1-5; D possibly corresponds to TRBD1 (5 bases). CDR1 and CDR2 from the germline V gene are SQVTM and ANQGSEA. This CDR3 is 13 amino acids long. Trimming took 6 bases from V and 3 from J, leaving 12 bases between them. The CDR3: CSVADRDNQPQHF. In DNA form, the CDR3 reads TGCAGCGTCGCAGACAGAGACAATCAGCCCCAGCATTTT.

This clonotype has at least ten counts. The chain couples TRBV7-2 to TRBJ2-2; D gene unclear. There are 14 residues in the CDR3. V was trimmed by 8 bases and J by 3 bases, leaving 13 bases between them. CDR1 and CDR2 from the germline V gene are SGHTA and FQGNSA. The CDR3 coding sequence is TGTGCCAGCTCCATACAGAAATACACCGGGGAGCTGTTTTTT. Protein: CASSIQKYTGELFF.

This clonotype was observed at least ten times. The chain carries TRBV15 and TRBJ2-3; D unclear. V dropped 0 bases and J dropped 6 bases, with 7 bases sitting between them. CDR3 size: 13 residues. Germline V gives CDR1 LNHNV, CDR2 YYDKDF (reference sequence). In nucleotides, the CDR3 is TGTGCCACCAGCAGAGATCTGGTCGATACGCAGTATTTT. Its translation is CATSRDLVDTQYF.

This chain joins TRBV9 and TRBJ2-3; D might be TRBD2 (6 bases). Germline values: CDR1 SGDLS, CDR2 YYNGEE. This CDR3 is 14 amino acids long. V was pared by 6 bases and J by 5 bases, with 16 bases between. Written as DNA, the CDR3 is TGTGCCAGCATCGTTCGGTCGGAGGGAGATACGCAGTATTTT. This codes for CASIVRSEGDTQYF.

This clonotype was picked up a small number of times. This chain links TRBV3-1 with TRBJ1-6; TRBD1 matches at 11 bases. Germline CDR1 reads LGHDT; CDR2 reads YNNKEL (reference sequence). Losses at the gene ends were 3 bases for V and 10 bases for J; bases not matched to a gene: 8. The CDR3 length is 16 residues. The CDR3: CASSQGWDRGESPLHF. CDR3 sequence (DNA): TGTGCCAGCAGCCAGGGTTGGGACAGGGGGGAATCACCCCTCCACTTT.

The chain joins TRBV6-2 or TRBV6-3 to TRBJ2-7; D gene unclear. This CDR3 is 12 amino acids long. Trimming stripped 6 bases from V and 2 bases from J, with 8 bases between. CDR1 is MNHEY, CDR2 SVGEGT, per germline. For the CDR3, the DNA is TGTGCCAGCAGCCCGACAACCTACGAGCAGTACGTC. As protein: CASSPTTYEQYV.

This clonotype has a count of ten or more. V and J are TRBV20-1 and TRBJ1-1; tentative D call: TRBD1 (5 bases). V lost 3 bases, J lost 1 base, and 18 bases lay in between. The CDR3 covers 16 residues. CDR1 is DFQATT and CDR2 is SNEGSKA in the germline V gene (reference sequence). The CDR3 DNA sequence: TGCAGTGCTAGTTGGTGGGGGATTAGGAGGAACACTGAAGCTTTCTTT. It specifies CSASWWGIRRNTEAFF.

This clonotype was seen only a few times. Since a much larger clone is just one base distant, this may be a read error. V and J are TRBV14 and TRBJ1-6, with 8 bases lining up with TRBD1. Germline trimming cut 5 bases from V and 7 bases from J; bases unmatched to any gene: 4. CDR1 and CDR2 (germline): SGHDN, FVKESK. The CDR3 consists of 14 residues. CDR3 nucleotides: TGTGCCAGCAGCTCCCGACAGGGGAATTCACCCCTCCACTTT. Translating gives CASSSRQGNSPLHF. Together with reference TRBV14 and TRBJ1-6, the CDR3 gives the full variable domain: EAGVTQFPSHSVIEKGQTVTLRCDPISGHDNLYWYRRVMGKEIKFLLHFVKESKQDESGMPNNRFLAERTGGTYSTLKVQPAELEDSGVYFCASSSRQGNSPLHFGNGTRLTVT.